A single sample is the source of the 6 T cell receptor beta chains below, sequenced in a study of cytomegalovirus exposure and HLA in healthy donors. Vbeta (60) and Jbeta (13) primers were used in the PCR. Only in-frame clones appear in the TCRdb table, and some are missing; sequencing was by immunoSEQ multiplex PCR. The sample includes over 100,000 clones, over 9.5% of them seen just once. The sample taken for sequencing was PBMCs. The receptor set was obtained from a man aged 35 to 55 in good health and CMV-seropositive.

Written as DNA, the CDR3 is TGTGCCAGCAGCTACCTGGGGCCTGAGCAGTTCTTC. This encodes CASSYLGPEQFF. The chain has TRBV7-9 and TRBJ2-1; the D gene is possibly TRBD1 (5 bases). Trimming removed 4 bases from V and 9 bases from J, with 10 bases in between. The germline V gene has CDR1 SEHNR and CDR2 FQNEAQ (reference sequence). There are 12 residues in the CDR3.

The V gene is TRBV4-2, the J gene TRBJ2-7; 9 bases are shared with TRBD2. CDR1 and CDR2 from the germline V gene are LGHNA and YNFKEQ. Trimming removed 1 base from V and 3 bases from J; junction bases left unmatched: 10. This CDR3 has 17 residues. The CDR3 loop reads CASSQVASGIGRYEQYF. DNA of the CDR3: TGTGCCAGCAGCCAAGTGGCTAGCGGGATAGGTCGCTACGAGCAGTACTTC.

The rearrangement uses TRBV19 and TRBJ1-5; TRBD1 matches 10 bases. The germline V gene encodes CDR1 LNHDA and CDR2 SQIVND (reference sequence). The V and J ends lost 5 bases and 4 bases, in that order; junction bases with no gene match: 8. CDR3 length: 16 amino acids. This chain's CDR3 is CASSLPDRGPNQPQHF. DNA for the CDR3: TGTGCCAGTAGTCTCCCTGACAGGGGGCCGAATCAGCCCCAGCATTTT.

This clone was seen a handful of times. The gene calls are TRBV28 and TRBJ2-7; possibly TRBD2 for D (5 bases). Germline V gives CDR1 MDHEN, CDR2 SYDVKM. This CDR3 region has 13 residues. Trimming left V 7 bases short and J 1 base short, with 11 bases between. CDR3 nucleotide sequence: TGTGCCAGCAATCCCTCGGGATCCTACGAGCAGTACTTC. It encodes CASNPSGSYEQYF.

This clone turned up a few times. This chain connects TRBV6-4 to TRBJ2-1; D not resolved. Trimming pared 0 bases from V and 2 bases from J, leaving 11 bases between. The CDR3 is 16 amino acids. Germline V lookup: CDR1 MRHNA, CDR2 SNTAGT. The CDR3 sequence is CASSDSSGPPYNEQFF. Written as DNA, the CDR3 is TGTGCCAGCAGTGACTCGTCAGGTCCCCCCTACAATGAGCAGTTCTTC.

This clone was found a few times. The V and J genes are TRBV7-2 and TRBJ2-1, with 7 bases identical to TRBD2. The junction had 7 bases not matched to a gene; V was cut back by 5 bases and J by 3 bases. CDR1 SGHTA and CDR2 FQGNSA come from the germline V gene. This CDR3 is built from 15 residues. The CDR3 sequence: CASSPGLGVYNEQFF. CDR3 DNA sequence: TGTGCCAGCAGCCCAGGACTAGGAGTCTACAATGAGCAGTTCTTC.